The 28 T cell receptor beta chains below come from one sample, sequenced in a study of OX40 agonist ivuxolimab in advanced cancers. Libraries were prepared by immunoSEQ multiplex PCR; TCRdb keeps only in-frame clonotypes and omits some of them. Of some 20,000 clones in the sample, around nine tenths were seen once. Source: CD4+ or CD8+ T cells sorted from blood, taken in a trial of the OX40 agonist ivuxolimab. These receptor sequences come from an adult with an advanced solid tumor such as melanoma, head and neck, liver or kidney cancer.

V gene TRBV5-6 combines with J gene TRBJ1-2, with a possible D match to TRBD1 (5 bases). Germline V gene lookup returns CDR1 SGHDT and CDR2 YYEEEE. The CDR3 extends over 19 amino acids. With 4 bases removed from V and 7 bases from J, the gap between germline ends came to 32 bases. The CDR3 region is CASSPSFGVGPTLLGGYTF. The CDR3 DNA reads as TGTGCCAGCAGCCCTTCTTTCGGGGTGGGACCCACCCTTTTGGGTGGCTACACCTTC.

This clone was seen just once. The V call is TRBV5-1, the J call TRBJ2-3, with D uncertain. Trimming pared 0 bases from V and 2 bases from J, leaving 13 bases between. The V gene's germline CDR1 is SGHRS and CDR2 YFSETQ. The CDR3 contains 16 residues. CDR3 sequence reads: CASSLVLVESTDTQYF. The CDR3 DNA is TGCGCCAGCAGCTTGGTTTTAGTGGAATCCACAGATACGCAGTATTTT.

The rearrangement links TRBV11-2 to TRBJ2-7; no definite D call. V lost 5 bases to trimming and J lost 4 bases, with 6 bases between them. Germline CDR1 and CDR2: SGHAT and FQNNGV. The length of the CDR3 is 11 residues. CDR3 bases: TGTGCCAGCAGCCCTTATTACGAGCAGTACTTC. Protein product: CASSPYYEQYF. The full variable domain, with the rest looked up from reference TRBV11-2 and TRBJ2-7, is EAGVAQSPRYKIIEKRQSVAFWCNPISGHATLYWYQQILGQGPKLLIQFQNNGVVDDSQLPKDRFSAERLKGVDSTLKIQPAKLEDSAVYLCASSPYYEQYFGPGTRLTVT.

This clone is a singleton in its sample. The V gene is TRBV4-1, the J gene TRBJ2-4; possibly TRBD1 for D (6 bases). This CDR3 is 13 amino acids long. V was cut by 3 bases and J by 9 bases, with 12 bases left in between. The V gene's germline CDR1 is MGHRA and CDR2 YSYEKL. This CDR3 reads CASSQTGLGIQYF. In DNA, the CDR3 is TGCGCCAGCAGCCAGACAGGATTGGGCATTCAGTACTTC.

DNA of the CDR3: TGCAGCGGCCTAGTAAGCTCTGGAAACACCATATATTTT. Translated: CSGLVSSGNTIYF. The rearrangement uses TRBV29-1 and TRBJ1-3; D remains unclear. V lost 7 bases to trimming and J lost 0 bases, with 10 bases between them. This CDR3 has 13 residues. In germline, CDR1 is SQVTM, CDR2 ANQGSEA.

V is TRBV9 and J is TRBJ1-3; D unclear. The germline gives CDR1 SGDLS, CDR2 YYNGEE. Trimming cost V 3 bases and J 5 bases, with 15 bases left between them. The CDR3 extends over 15 amino acids. The chain's CDR3 is CASSETSYPRNTIYF. DNA of the CDR3: TGTGCCAGCAGCGAGACGAGTTACCCGCGAAACACCATATATTTT.

The V call is TRBV11-2, the J call TRBJ2-7; unclear D gene. From germline, CDR1 is SGHAT and CDR2 FQNNGV. CDR3 length: 11 residues. The ends were cut back, 3 bases at V and 6 bases at J, with 6 bases in the middle. CDR3 in amino acids: CASSLTFEQYF. CDR3 sequence (DNA): TGTGCCAGCAGCTTGACGTTCGAGCAGTACTTC.

V usage is TRBV28 and J usage is TRBJ2-5; D might be TRBD1 (6 bases). Deletions cut 6 bases from V and 4 bases from J, with 18 bases between. This CDR3 has 15 residues. The V gene's germline CDR1 is MDHEN and CDR2 SYDVKM. CDR3 in amino acids: CASSRAQGDGETQYF. The CDR3 DNA reads as TGTGCCAGCAGCCGTGCACAGGGTGACGGAGAGACCCAGTACTTC.

The chain combines TRBV29-1 with TRBJ2-1; 7 bases fit TRBD1. CDR3 size: 14 residues. J was trimmed by 4 bases and V by 3 bases; bases with no gene match: 6. The germline gives CDR1 SQVTM, CDR2 ANQGSEA. In nucleotides, the CDR3 is TGCAGCGTTGACCCGGGACAGAGGTACAATGAGCAGTTCTTC. This encodes CSVDPGQRYNEQFF.

Only a few counts were recorded for this clone. The chain uses TRBV27 and TRBJ2-7; TRBD1 matches at 8 bases. Germline loops: CDR1 MNHEY, CDR2 SMNVEV (reference sequence). After removal of 8 bases from V and 4 bases from J, the junction contained 4 bases not matched to a gene. The CDR3 length is 12 residues. CDR3 loop: CASRHRGYEQYF. The CDR3 bases are TGTGCCAGCCGGCACAGGGGGTACGAGCAGTACTTC.

V usage is TRBV7-9 and J usage is TRBJ2-1; TRBD1 is a possible D gene (6 bases). This CDR3 spans 16 amino acids. Germline assignment: CDR1 SEHNR and CDR2 FQNEAQ (reference sequence). Trimming removed 4 bases from V and 4 bases from J, with 17 bases in between. The CDR3 sequence is CASSSKQGTPYNEQFF. The CDR3 DNA reads TGTGCCAGCAGCTCTAAGCAGGGGACCCCTTACAATGAGCAGTTCTTC.

The genes are TRBV10-3 and TRBJ2-7, with D possibly matching TRBD2 (6 bases). V was trimmed by 10 bases and J by 3 bases, leaving 16 bases between them. This CDR3 has 13 residues. Germline V gene sequence: CDR1 ENHRY, CDR2 SYGVKD. The CDR3 coding sequence is TGTGCCACCGTCGGGGGATCGAGCTACGAGCAGTACTTC. Residues: CATVGGSSYEQYF.

V and J are TRBV11-3 and TRBJ2-7; 11 bases agree with TRBD1. Trimming cost V 1 base and J 3 bases; bases outside gene matches: 5. Germline-derived CDR1 and CDR2 are SGHNT and YENEEA. The CDR3 runs 16 residues. The CDR3 is CASSLGAGQGVYEQYF. Written as DNA, the CDR3 is TGTGCCAGCAGCTTAGGAGCGGGACAGGGGGTCTACGAGCAGTACTTC.

V gene TRBV7-7 combines with J gene TRBJ1-1; no clear D. The germline V gene has CDR1 SSHAT and CDR2 FNYEAQ (reference sequence). Trimming cost V 5 bases and J 2 bases, with 9 bases left between them. This CDR3 spans 13 amino acids. CDR3 DNA: TGTGCCAGCAGCCCCACTTTAAACACTGAAGCTTTCTTT. Amino acids: CASSPTLNTEAFF.

This clone was recorded once. V gene TRBV9 combines with J gene TRBJ1-2; 9 bases are shared with TRBD1. J lost 6 bases, V lost 4 bases, and 13 bases had no gene match. CDR3 size: 16 residues. CDR1 and CDR2 (germline): SGDLS, YYNGEE. Written as DNA, the CDR3 is TGTGCCAGCAGCCGTCTGGGGGGACAGGGAGCCGATGGCTACACCTTC. Protein product: CASSRLGGQGADGYTF.

The rearrangement links TRBV5-4 to TRBJ2-7, with D unclear. The germline V gene encodes CDR1 SGHNT and CDR2 YYREEE (reference sequence). Deletions cut 2 bases from V and 2 bases from J, with 8 bases between. CDR3 size: 13 residues. The CDR3 DNA sequence: TGTGCCAGCAGCTTTGATACCCCCTACGAGCAGTACTTC. It specifies CASSFDTPYEQYF.

The V call is TRBV27, the J call TRBJ1-2; D is undetermined. From germline, CDR1 is MNHEY and CDR2 SMNVEV (reference sequence). The CDR3 length is 14 residues. The ends were cut back, 3 bases at V and 4 bases at J, with 12 bases in the middle. This CDR3 reads CASSFAPLSYGYTF. The CDR3 coding sequence is TGTGCCAGCAGTTTTGCCCCCTTGTCCTATGGCTACACCTTC.

This chain connects TRBV21-1 to TRBJ2-2; the D call of TRBD2 is as the table states it, not checked on the DNA. TRBV21-1 has pseudogene status. The CDR3 sequence is 16 residues long. The CDR3 DNA is TGTGCCAGCAGTTACCGGCGGGCAGTTAACACCGGGGAGCTGTTTTTT. This sequence encodes CASSYRRAVNTGELFF.

The chain links TRBV4-2 to TRBJ1-3, with 8 bases lining up with TRBD1. The V and J ends lost 4 bases and 3 bases, in that order; junction bases with no gene match: 8. This CDR3 contains 16 residues. CDR1 is LGHNA, CDR2 YNFKEQ, per germline. The CDR3 here is CASSRETGTGGNTIYF. CDR3 coding DNA: TGTGCCAGCAGCCGAGAAACCGGGACAGGTGGAAACACCATATATTTT.

This chain joins TRBV7-8 and TRBJ1-1, with a weak D call TRBD1 (5 bases). The V and J ends lost 6 bases and 1 base respectively, with 12 bases between them. Germline V CDR1 and CDR2: SGHVS, FQNEAQ. CDR3 size: 14 residues. Here the CDR3 reads CASRSTEPNTEAFF. The DNA of the CDR3 is TGTGCCAGCAGATCGACAGAGCCGAACACTGAAGCTTTCTTT.

The V gene is TRBV5-1, the J gene TRBJ2-3; 9 bases agree with TRBD1. From germline, CDR1 is SGHRS and CDR2 YFSETQ. This CDR3 is built from 17 residues. Trimming took 2 bases from V and 6 from J; bases not matched to a gene: 13. This CDR3 is CASSFQPRDRDGDTQYF. The CDR3 DNA is TGCGCCAGCAGCTTCCAACCCCGGGACAGGGATGGGGATACGCAGTATTTT. The full variable domain, rest sourced from reference TRBV5-1 and TRBJ2-3, is KAGVTQTPRYLIKTRGQQVTLSCSPISGHRSVSWYQQTPGQGLQFLFEYFSETQRNKGNFPGRFSGRQFSNSRSEMNVSTLELGDSALYLCASSFQPRDRDGDTQYFGPGTRLTVL.

This clone was counted a single time. J is TRBJ2-3 and V is TRBV19; D is unresolved. This CDR3 comprises 13 residues. The V end was cut by 4 bases, the J end by 2 bases, with 7 bases between. CDR1 is LNHDA, CDR2 SQIVND, per germline (reference sequence). The CDR3 is CASSTKITDTQYF. The DNA of the CDR3 is TGTGCCAGTAGTACTAAGATCACAGATACGCAGTATTTT.

CDR3 region: CASSLQGGIFF. CDR3 DNA: TGTGCCAGCAGCTTACAGGGAGGGATATTTTTT. The chain is built from TRBV2 and TRBJ1-4, with a tentative D call TRBD1 (6 bases). Germline-derived CDR1 and CDR2 are SNHLY and FYNNEI. The CDR3 is 11 amino acids. V lost 6 bases and J 17 bases, leaving 16 bases between the germline ends.

A note on this clone: Compared with germline, one end of the junction differs, possibly owing to a read error. The J gene is TRBJ1-1, the V gene TRBV7-9, with a possible D match to TRBD1 (5 bases). The CDR3 has 11 residues. CDR1 SEHNR and CDR2 FQNEAQ come from the germline V gene (reference sequence). CDR3 sequence (DNA): TGTGCCCGCAGGGTGAACACTGAAGCTTTCTTT. Residues: CARRVNTEAFF.

This clone was seen once. This may arise from a read error, as a much more abundant clone is one base away. Other DNA sequences in the same sample also yield this CDR3. V and J are TRBV5-8 and TRBJ1-1; no reliable D call. V gave up 0 bases and J gave up 2 bases, with 5 bases separating them. There are 13 residues in the CDR3. Germline V gene sequence: CDR1 SGHTS, CDR2 YDEGEE. CDR3 sequence: CASSLADNTEAFF. CDR3 bases: TGTGCCAGCAGCTTGGCCGACAACACTGAAGCTTTCTTT.

The chain combines TRBV19 with TRBJ2-5; possible D gene TRBD1, 5 bases. Trimming left V 1 base short and J 5 bases short, with 8 bases between. The CDR3 consists of 13 residues. Germline assignment: CDR1 LNHDA and CDR2 SQIVND (reference sequence). CDR3 DNA: TGTGCCAGTAGTATAGCAGGGTGGGAGACCCAGTACTTC. Encoded protein: CASSIAGWETQYF. The whole variable domain, remainder taken from reference TRBV19 and TRBJ2-5, is DGGITQSPKYLFRKEGQNVTLSCEQNLNHDAMYWYRQDPGQGLRLIYYSQIVNDFQKGDIAEGYSVSREKKESFPLTVTSAQKNPTAFYLCASSIAGWETQYFGPGTRLLVL.

The rearrangement links TRBV27 to TRBJ2-7; 9 nucleotides agree with TRBD1. This CDR3 comprises 14 residues. V lost 6 bases and J lost 4; bases outside the gene matches: 7. Germline loops: CDR1 MNHEY, CDR2 SMNVEV (reference sequence). The CDR3: CASRGQGLGYEQYF. As DNA, the CDR3 is TGTGCCAGCAGAGGACAGGGGCTGGGGTACGAGCAGTACTTC.

This CDR3 reads CASSQIQGSYEQYF. The CDR3 nucleotides read TGCGCCAGCAGCCAAATCCAGGGATCCTACGAGCAGTACTTC. This chain joins TRBV4-3 and TRBJ2-7; TRBD1 is a possible D gene (5 bases). The CDR3 consists of 14 residues. Trimming removed 2 bases from V and 1 base from J, with 9 bases in between. In germline, CDR1 is LGHNA, CDR2 YSLEER.